The 5 T cell receptor beta chains reported below all come from one sample, sequenced in a study of shared clonotypes between healthy human individuals. The method was immunoSEQ multiplex PCR; TCRdb's version includes in-frame clones alone and lacks a portion of them. The sample consists of 2 million to 2.5 million clones, more than 85% of them appearing once. Sample: naive CD4+ T cells from PBMCs. Subset meaning: CD45RA+ positively selected. All receptors come from a man between 18 and 35 years old in good health. Some clones in this sample may be carry-over from other donors' samples.

V gene TRBV9 combines with J gene TRBJ2-3, with D possibly matching TRBD1 (6 bases). V lost 5 bases and J lost 4, with 14 bases in between. This CDR3 has 14 amino acids. CDR1 is SGDLS, CDR2 YYNGEE, per germline. The CDR3 DNA reads TGTGCCAGCAGTCTAGGACAGTCCCCAGATACGCAGTATTTT. Translating it yields CASSLGQSPDTQYF.

V gene TRBV28 combines with J gene TRBJ2-1; 7 bases match TRBD2. This CDR3 spans 15 amino acids. In germline, CDR1 is MDHEN, CDR2 SYDVKM. The V segment lost 2 bases and the J segment 8 bases; nucleotides outside the gene matches: 9. Written as DNA, the CDR3 is TGTGCCAGCAGTTTACTCGGACTAGGGGCCTATGAGCAGTTCTTC. Its translation: CASSLLGLGAYEQFF.

The J gene is TRBJ1-1, the V gene TRBV21-1. TRBV21-1 is a known pseudogene. The length of the CDR3 is 14 residues. The CDR3 DNA reads TGTGCCAGCAGCAATGTTCGATACTGTTCTGAAGCTTTCTTT. Amino acids: CASSNVRYCSEAFF.

V is TRBV10-1 and J is TRBJ2-3; 12 bases are a match to TRBD1. With 4 bases clipped from V and 5 bases from J, the junction kept 7 bases outside the gene matches. The CDR3 has 16 residues. Per the germline V gene, CDR1 is WNHNN and CDR2 is SYGVQD (reference sequence). Here the CDR3 reads CASSGAGTGGEDTQYF. The CDR3 DNA follows: TGCGCCAGCAGTGGCGCCGGGACAGGGGGCGAAGATACGCAGTATTTT.

This chain links TRBV27 with TRBJ2-1; the match to TRBD2 covers 8 bases. The CDR3 has 18 amino acids. V trimming: 6 bases; J trimming: 4 bases; junction bases outside the gene matches: 17. Germline V CDR1 and CDR2: MNHEY, SMNVEV (reference sequence). CDR3 region: CASSRGRIAGPDYNEQFF. Here the CDR3 DNA reads TGTGCCAGCAGCAGAGGCCGCATAGCGGGACCAGATTACAATGAGCAGTTCTTC.